The text below deals with one TCR beta chain. Its antigen remains unidentified. These data originate in a study of T cells in tumors after PD-1 blockade. Study observations and caveats: Peripheral recruitment is suggested, as some novel exhausted tumor clones were in pre-treatment blood.

Some clones are missing from TCRdb's copy, which holds only in-frame ones; the method was immunoSEQ multiplex PCR. This table has about 33,000 clones, roughly 78% appearing once. This CDR3 is built from 17 residues. Germline lookup yields CDR1 LGHNA and CDR2 YSLEER. V was trimmed by 3 bases and J by 0 bases, leaving 12 bases between them. The sequenced sample was PBMCs, obtained before anti-PD-1 treatment. V usage is TRBV4-3 and J usage is TRBJ2-6; D not resolved. This receptor was obtained from a human donor with basal cell carcinoma. DNA for the CDR3: TGCGCCAGCAGCCACCTAAGAACAGCCTCTGGGGCCAACGTCCTGACTTTC. Its translation: CASSHLRTASGANVLTF.